The entry that follows covers one TCR beta chain sequence. Its antigen target is currently unknown. Base qualities are not provided; no much larger clone lies one nucleotide away. The data derive from a study of cytomegalovirus exposure and HLA in healthy donors (dated by TCRdb to about 2017). With regard to the full study: An earlier analysis of some 500 of the donors reported 250 to 300 Gb of sequence data and roughly 110 million unique TCR beta sequences from about 200 million T cells. A later genetic analysis took genome-wide SNP genotypes for about 65% of the 666 donors and used that subset as a discovery cohort. Besides the first cohort of more than 650 subjects, a separate validation cohort made up of about 120 different subjects was used. Among 398 genotyped donors of the cohort, an average of around 250,000 unique TCR beta nucleotide sequences was sequenced per donor, of which about 19% were non-productive. Using immunosequencing, the study profiled T cell repertoires from fewer than 850 subjects and related those repertoires to cytomegalovirus serostatus. Rather than using new phenotypic data, the later analysis identified candidate immune exposures from TCR beta sequences and from how often those sequences occurred across donors. To study patterns of TCR occurrence, a later analysis re-analyzed previously published TCR beta repertoires from several hundred donors and added high-resolution HLA genotyping. Several DR-DQ haplotypes were treated as single units for association and clustering because of strong linkage in the cohort. The study aimed to test whether cataloging public T cell receptors could reveal signatures of past pathogen exposure. Among the approximately 430 genotyped donors, approximately 77% belonged to the genetic ancestry cluster associated with self-reported Caucasian donors. The number of typed donors differed by locus: about 629-630 for A, B, C, DRB1 and DQB1; approximately 530 for DQA1; approximately 600 for DPA1; and roughly 450 for DPB1. To decide whether each TCR beta V gene segment behaved as functional or pseudogenic, an earlier analysis of several hundred of the donors relied on high-throughput TCR beta sequencing. Donor age, sex, ethnicity and CMV serostatus were compiled alongside the repertoire data. High-throughput TCR immunosequencing, statistical association of individual TCRs with disease status, and machine learning were combined to predict cytomegalovirus infection status. Every repertoire in the discovery cohort had been generated on one and the same sequencing platform. Roughly 320 gigabases of sequencing data and roughly 81 million unique TCR sequences made up an early release that covered several hundred HLA-typed donors. HLA typing covered class I and class II loci at four-digit resolution. Overall results and qualifications from the work: When HLA alleles, especially DR and DQ, strongly co-occurred, attributing TCR associations to individual alleles was difficult. In a later analysis, several top co-occurrence clusters were reported to appear linked to parvovirus B19, influenza, CMV and Epstein-Barr virus. According to a later analysis, most CMV-associated TCR beta chains appeared to be HLA-restricted, and the HLA associations seemed to be driven largely by CMV exposure. Some IMGT-functional V segments, including TRBV6-2 and TRBV6-3, could not be told apart with the 87-base-pair reads, so those segments were excluded. A few of the identified cytomegalovirus-associated TCR beta chains were confirmed in vitro to be specific for cytomegalovirus antigens. Because counts were too low, roughly 16 rarely observed V segments, including chromosome 9 orphons, were left out of the earlier analysis of 587 of the donors. Because some donors lacked HLA typing at each locus, the association tests relied only on the typed subset. In an earlier analysis of around 500 of the donors, most TCR beta V segments appeared in productive rearrangements about 90% or about 30% of the time, broadly matching IMGT annotations. A cluster of highly shared sequence variants was judged likely to be a technical artifact of the sequencing pipeline. In a later analysis, HLA-associated TCR beta chains showed more clonal expansion and lower generation probabilities than non-associated chains that were equally common. Correlated functional status among segregating V segments might reflect linkage disequilibrium, but an unknown experimental factor could not be ruled out. A further reported finding was that TCR beta sequences accurately predicted the HLA-A and HLA-B alleles for most subjects in the first cohort. The classifier was reported to diagnose cytomegalovirus status with high specificity and sensitivity in both the original cohort and the validation cohort. An association between a missense DCLRE1C variant and V-gene and J-gene trimming of TCR beta chains was found in a later genetic analysis and replicated in an independent cohort. In the study, approximately 160 TCR beta chains were listed as associated with cytomegalovirus. Most TCR sequences were observed very rarely across donors, whereas some public TCRs were present in many individuals. The cohort was sequenced for TCR beta chains only, and without alpha or paired-chain data the features that could be detected were limited. Compared with the roughly 670-donor mean, donors in an Asian-associated ancestry cluster had fewer N-insertions in productive TCRs, according to a later genetic analysis. In a later analysis, around 17,000 TCR beta sequences were associated with specific HLA alleles at a false discovery rate of 0.05. In a later analysis, the rate of TCR association differed among HLA loci, with DRB1 alleles having the most associated TCRs and HLA-C alleles having the fewest. Roughly uniform sequencing depth across donors was assumed in presence/absence analyses, although this assumption may not hold. The authors suggested that the approach could potentially be generalized to other disease states and immunological phenotypes. Immune exposure information for the cohort was limited to CMV serostatus.

The library was obtained by the immunoSEQ multiplex PCR assay. A mixture of 60 forward primers for TCR Vbeta segments and 13 reverse primers for TCR Jbeta segments was used in the multiplex PCR. The CDR3 region of rearranged TCR beta genes was amplified from genomic DNA by a multiplex PCR assay. The Illumina HiSeq System was used to sequence the amplified TCR beta libraries as 87-base-pair reads. As for how the authors treated the data: In a later analysis, some 80 million unique TCR beta chains were counted across the 666 repertoires, and approximately 9.9 million of these chains were shared by at least two donors. To remove PCR and sequencing errors, raw reads were error-corrected and collapsed into unique sequences using a nearest-neighbor algorithm that merged closely related sequences. To assign V, D and J gene segments, CDR3 sequences were aligned to IMGT reference sequences. For a sequence to be retained, a match of at least six nucleotides was required to both a V gene segment and a J gene segment. Rearrangements were classified as productive when the CDR3 lacked stop codons and remained in frame with V and J, and all other rearrangements were classified as non-productive. CDR3 was defined according to IMGT convention as the region running from the second conserved V-encoded cysteine to the conserved J-encoded phenylalanine. The earlier analysis of 450 to 750 of the donors excluded any sequence lacking an unambiguous match to a single V gene segment. In an earlier analysis of a few hundred of the donors, a V segment was called functional when productive rearrangements were above 56.7%, and segregating when the standard deviation between donors exceeded 5%. A statistical classification framework was built for diagnosing cytomegalovirus status from the catalog of TCR beta chain sequences. A later analysis assigned V and J genes by comparing TCR nucleotide sequences with IMGT/GENE-DB human TR gene sequences. A later analysis assigned CDR3 sequences and most-parsimonious VDJ recombination scenarios with the TCRdist pipeline. A later analysis defined each TCR beta chain by its CDR3 amino acid sequence plus V-gene family, and excluded reads lacking a unique V-gene family. In a later analysis, nearly 600 highly shared, low-generation-probability nucleotide sequences were removed to address suspected cross-contamination and a sequencing artifact. In a later analysis, a clonal expansion index was calculated for each public chain from normalized within-repertoire ranks of inferred template counts. Generation probabilities in a later analysis came from a VDJ recombination model fitted to out-of-frame rearrangements, and those results were checked against IGoR. A later analysis scored TCR-TCR, TCR-HLA and TCR-CMV co-occurrence with hypergeometric tests, applying a repertoire-size bias correction to TCR pairs. In a later analysis, false discovery rates were estimated by permuting HLA or CMV assignments 20 times. In a later analysis, co-occurring TCRs were grouped with DBSCAN, and TCRdist sequence similarity was added when clustering was performed within HLA-allele-positive subsets. For co-occurrence clustering, repertoires with fewer than 30,000 or more than 120,000 public chains were excluded, along with five or six repertoires with anomalous nucleotide sharing. TCRdb took this table from immuneACCESS and kept in-frame rearrangements with V and J called. Such tables lack part of the clones; where checked against another copy, unresolved V genes explain under half of the gap, and the rest is unexplained. V and J calls plus clone size are reproduced from that table; the DNA served to infer D and trimming. The sample table holds roughly 240,000 clones, of which approximately 84% were seen once. Together, the top ten hold 0.2% to 0.25% of the sample.

The cohort was made up of hundreds of healthy bone marrow donors. Cohort members were all nominally healthy when sampled, although unrecorded immune exposures were likely present. The donor was CMV seronegative and belonged to the group of 352 seronegative cohort members. A peripheral blood sample was provided by each donor, and peripheral blood mononuclear cells were used for TCR beta sequencing. Genomic DNA was extracted from the blood cell samples with the Qiagen DNeasy Blood Extraction Kit. CDR1 MNHEY and CDR2 SMNVEV are derived from the germline V gene (reference sequence). Including the terminal cysteine and phenylalanine, the CDR3 comprises 16 residues. The retained sequence is limited to the CDR3, 48 bases, with the frame set at the first base. V and J are trimmed by 5 bases and 7 bases, and the gene matches miss 14 bases of the junction.

The material sequenced was PBMCs. The rearranged chain carries TRBV27 and TRBJ2-7; 10 nucleotides in the junction match TRBD2. This sequence originates from a girl aged 2-10 years in good health and CMV-seronegative. The CDR3 has the sequence CASSPTRASGGREQYF. In nucleotides, the sequence is TGTGCCAGCAGTCCGACTAGGGCTAGCGGGGGACGGGAGCAGTACTTC.